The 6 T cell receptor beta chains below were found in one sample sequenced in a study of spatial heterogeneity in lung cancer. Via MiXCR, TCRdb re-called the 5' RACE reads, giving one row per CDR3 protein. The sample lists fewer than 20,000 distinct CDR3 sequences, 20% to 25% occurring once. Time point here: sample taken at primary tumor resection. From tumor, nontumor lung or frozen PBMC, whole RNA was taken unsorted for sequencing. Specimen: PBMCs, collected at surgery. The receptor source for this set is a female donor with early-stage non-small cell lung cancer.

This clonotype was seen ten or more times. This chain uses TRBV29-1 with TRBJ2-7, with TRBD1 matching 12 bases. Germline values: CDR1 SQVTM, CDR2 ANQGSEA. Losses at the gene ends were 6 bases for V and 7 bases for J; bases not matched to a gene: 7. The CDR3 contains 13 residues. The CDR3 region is CSVLGQGAREQYF. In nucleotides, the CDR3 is TGCAGCGTCCTGGGACAGGGGGCGAGGGAGCAGTACTTC.

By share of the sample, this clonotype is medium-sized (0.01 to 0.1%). In DNA, the CDR3 is TGTGCCAGCAGCGGGACGTTGGGAAGCAATCAGCCCCAGCATTTT. This sequence encodes CASSGTLGSNQPQHF. This sequence joins TRBV12-3 or TRBV12-4 and TRBJ1-5, with a possible D match to TRBD1 (5 bases). This CDR3 has 15 residues. V was trimmed by 6 bases and J by 1 base, leaving 13 bases between them.

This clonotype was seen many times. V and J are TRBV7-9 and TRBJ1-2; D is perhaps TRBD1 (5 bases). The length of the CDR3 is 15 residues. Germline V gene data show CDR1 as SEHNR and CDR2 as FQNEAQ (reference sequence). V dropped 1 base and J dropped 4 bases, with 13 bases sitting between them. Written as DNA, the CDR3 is TGTGCCAGCAGCTTAGAAGTGGACACCCGCTATGGCTACACCTTC. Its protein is CASSLEVDTRYGYTF.

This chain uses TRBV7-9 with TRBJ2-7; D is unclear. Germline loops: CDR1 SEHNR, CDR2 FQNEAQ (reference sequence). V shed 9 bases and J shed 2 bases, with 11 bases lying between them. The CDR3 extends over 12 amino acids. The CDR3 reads CARKREPYEQYF. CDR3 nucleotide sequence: TGTGCCAGGAAACGAGAGCCCTACGAGCAGTACTTC. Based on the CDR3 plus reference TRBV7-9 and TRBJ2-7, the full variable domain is DTGVSQNPRHKITKRGQNVTFRCDPISEHNRLYWYRQTLGQGPEFLTYFQNEAQLEKSRLLSDRFSAERPKGSFSTLEIQRTEQGDSAMYLCARKREPYEQYFGPGTRLTVT.

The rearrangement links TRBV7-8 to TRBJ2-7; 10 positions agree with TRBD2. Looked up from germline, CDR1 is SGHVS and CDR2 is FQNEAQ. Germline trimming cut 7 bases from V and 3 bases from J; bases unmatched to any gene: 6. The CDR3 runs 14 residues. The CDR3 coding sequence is TGTGCCAGCACCCGAGCGGGAGGGAGCTACGAGCAGTACTTC. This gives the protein CASTRAGGSYEQYF.

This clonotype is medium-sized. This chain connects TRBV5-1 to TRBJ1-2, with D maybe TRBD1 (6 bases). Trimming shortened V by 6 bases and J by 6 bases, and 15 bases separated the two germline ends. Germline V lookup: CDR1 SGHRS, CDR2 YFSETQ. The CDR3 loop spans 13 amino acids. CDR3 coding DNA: TGCGCCAGCACGGAGAAGCAGGGGAATGGCTACACCTTC. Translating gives CASTEKQGNGYTF.